The 30 T cell receptor beta chains reported below all come from one sample, sequenced in a study of blood T cell repertoires in COVID-19. The table came from immunoSEQ multiplex PCR; TCRdb's copy has only in-frame clones and leaves some out. The sample has some 150,000 clones, 75% to 90% seen once; the top ten hold 3% to 3.5%. Material for sequencing was peripheral blood. These receptors originate from a woman aged 55-69 years with active COVID-19.

The chain carries TRBV6-6 and TRBJ1-2, with 9 bases fitting TRBD1. Germline CDR1 and CDR2: MNHNY and SVGAGI (reference sequence). Unmatched junction bases numbered 12, after V lost 5 bases and J lost 8 bases. The CDR3 is made up of 15 amino acids. CDR3 protein: CASSNAWDREMGYTF. The CDR3 DNA follows: TGTGCCAGCAGTAACGCGTGGGACAGGGAGATGGGCTACACCTTC.

In DNA, the CDR3 is TGTGCCAGCAGCTTCGGGGTCGCGAACACCGGGGAGCTGTTTTTT. This codes for CASSFGVANTGELFF. The rearrangement links TRBV5-4 to TRBJ2-2; maybe TRBD2 (5 bases). This CDR3 spans 15 amino acids. Per the germline V gene, CDR1 is SGHNT and CDR2 is YYREEE (reference sequence). V dropped 2 bases and J dropped 0 bases, with 8 bases sitting between them.

J is TRBJ2-3 and V is TRBV6-2 or TRBV6-3; 8 bases align to TRBD2. The CDR3 length is 15 residues. Germline values: CDR1 MNHEY, CDR2 SVGEGT. V dropped 3 bases and J dropped 2; count of bases not matched to a gene: 4. In DNA, the CDR3 is TGTGCCAGCAGTTATGGCGGGAGGATCACAGATACGCAGTATTTT. Protein: CASSYGGRITDTQYF.

The chain combines TRBV7-9 with TRBJ2-7, with D hard to call. Between the trimmed V and J ends, which lost 1 base and 3 bases, there was a span of 13 bases. Per the germline V gene, CDR1 is SEHNR and CDR2 is FQNEAQ (reference sequence). This CDR3 has 15 amino acids. CDR3 in DNA: TGTGCCAGCAGCTTAGTAGGCGGTCGGGTCTACGAGCAGTACTTC. Amino acid sequence: CASSLVGGRVYEQYF.

This clone was observed a single time. The V call is TRBV19, the J call TRBJ2-2, with a weak D call TRBD2 (6 bases). The V end lost 4 bases, the J end lost 7 bases, and 10 bases lay between the germline ends. This CDR3 has 13 amino acids. Germline V gene sequence: CDR1 LNHDA, CDR2 SQIVND (reference sequence). CDR3 nucleotide sequence: TGTGCCAGTAGTAGAGGGACTGTCGGGGAGCTGTTTTTT. Encoded protein: CASSRGTVGELFF. Full variable domain (missing parts from reference TRBV19 and TRBJ2-2): DGGITQSPKYLFRKEGQNVTLSCEQNLNHDAMYWYRQDPGQGLRLIYYSQIVNDFQKGDIAEGYSVSREKKESFPLTVTSAQKNPTAFYLCASSRGTVGELFFGEGSRLTVL.

The chain couples TRBV10-3 to TRBJ1-3; 7 nucleotides match TRBD1. V dropped 6 bases and J dropped 2; count of bases not matched to a gene: 1. CDR1 is ENHRY, CDR2 SYGVKD, per germline. The CDR3 loop spans 13 amino acids. CDR3 sequence (DNA): TGTGCCATCAGCGGGACAGCTGGAAACACCATATATTTT. It encodes CAISGTAGNTIYF.

The CDR3 here is CASSFLAGGVQFF. In DNA form, the CDR3 reads TGTGCCAGCAGCTTCCTAGCGGGAGGAGTGCAGTTCTTC. V usage is TRBV5-4 and J usage is TRBJ2-1, with 11 bases lining up with TRBD2. Germline V gene data show CDR1 as SGHNT and CDR2 as YYREEE (reference sequence). With 2 bases clipped from V and 12 bases from J, the junction kept 4 bases outside the gene matches. CDR3 length equals 13 residues.

The chain combines TRBV29-1 with TRBJ2-3; 8 nucleotides align to TRBD2. Germline lookup yields CDR1 SQVTM and CDR2 ANQGSEA. The CDR3 totals 14 residues. DNA for the CDR3: TGCAGTCATAGCGGGGACACTAGCACAGATACGCAGTATTTT. This encodes CSHSGDTSTDTQYF.

V is TRBV6-6 and J is TRBJ1-1, with a tentative D call TRBD1 (6 bases). The CDR3 totals 13 residues. The V gene lost 5 bases and the J gene lost 0 bases, with 7 bases spanning the gap. CDR1 is MNHNY, CDR2 SVGAGI, per germline (reference sequence). The CDR3 sequence is CASSDRMNTEAFF. CDR3 coding DNA: TGTGCCAGCAGTGACAGGATGAACACTGAAGCTTTCTTT.

The genes are TRBV20-1 and TRBJ2-1; D might be TRBD2 (6 bases). Germline V gives CDR1 DFQATT, CDR2 SNEGSKA (reference sequence). Trimming took 3 bases from V and 7 from J, leaving 19 bases between them. The CDR3 spans 15 residues. In nucleotides, the CDR3 is TGCAGTGCTAGTCTGGGAGGAGGGCTTTTGAATGAGCAGTTCTTC. Amino acid sequence: CSASLGGGLLNEQFF.

The gene calls are TRBV23-1 and TRBJ2-7; D is perhaps TRBD1 (5 bases). TRBV23-1 is an ORF, with its function uncertain. CDR3 length equals 15 residues. With 6 bases removed from V and 2 bases from J, the gap between germline ends came to 17 bases. CDR3 sequence: CASSPRADKTYEQYF. DNA of the CDR3: TGCGCCAGCAGCCCACGGGCGGACAAAACCTACGAGCAGTACTTC.

This clone was detected only once. CDR3 residues: CASHVQGMVPGNSPLHF. In DNA form, the CDR3 reads TGTGCCAGCCACGTTCAGGGTATGGTGCCCGGGAATTCACCCCTCCACTTT. V usage is TRBV7-8 and J usage is TRBJ1-6, with TRBD1 as a possible D gene (5 bases). Germline V lookup: CDR1 SGHVS, CDR2 FQNEAQ. The CDR3 is 17 residues long. Trimming took 8 bases from V and 7 from J, leaving 24 bases between them.

The CDR3 region is CASSRRDRDVNGYTF. The CDR3 region has the DNA TGTGCCAGCAGTCGAAGGGACAGGGACGTAAATGGCTACACCTTC. The V gene is TRBV6-5, the J gene TRBJ1-2; TRBD1 matches at 9 bases. After removal of 5 bases from V and 6 bases from J, the junction contained 10 bases not matched to a gene. The CDR3 is made up of 15 amino acids. CDR1 and CDR2 (germline): MNHEY, SVGAGI.

The J gene is TRBJ1-6, the V gene TRBV30, with 9 bases matching TRBD1. V trimming: 0 bases; J trimming: 15 bases; junction bases outside the gene matches: 9. The CDR3 has 14 residues. Germline CDR1 is GTSNPN and CDR2 is SVGIG (reference sequence). CDR3 sequence reads: CAWSVGQGPTLLHF. The CDR3 bases are TGTGCCTGGAGTGTAGGACAGGGGCCCACCCTCCTCCACTTT.

V is TRBV6-2 or TRBV6-3 and J is TRBJ2-2, with 11 nucleotides matching TRBD1. Germline loops: CDR1 MNHEY, CDR2 SVGEGT. The CDR3 covers 18 residues. The junction had 9 bases not matched to a gene; V was cut back by 3 bases and J by 3 bases. CDR3 protein: CASSYFRGQGAYTGELFF. The CDR3, as DNA: TGTGCCAGCAGTTATTTCAGAGGACAGGGGGCTTACACCGGGGAGCTGTTTTTT.

The chain joins TRBV6-5 to TRBJ1-1; D gene ambiguous. Germline V lookup: CDR1 MNHEY, CDR2 SVGAGI. Between the trimmed V and J ends, which lost 7 bases and 2 bases, there was a span of 14 bases. The CDR3 covers 14 residues. For the CDR3, the DNA is TGTGCCAGCAACTCCGGAGGCAGTAACACTGAAGCTTTCTTT. Protein: CASNSGGSNTEAFF.

The genes are TRBV5-1 and TRBJ1-4; D not certain. This CDR3 has 17 residues. Trimming took 4 bases from V and 0 from J, leaving 16 bases between them. CDR1 is SGHRS and CDR2 is YFSETQ in the germline V gene. Here the CDR3 reads CASSPGSDYATNEKLFF. CDR3 nucleotide sequence: TGCGCCAGCAGCCCCGGGTCAGATTATGCAACTAATGAAAAACTGTTTTTT.

The rearrangement joins TRBV28 to TRBJ1-1, with a tentative D call TRBD1 (6 bases). The CDR3 totals 15 residues. Germline V gene lookup returns CDR1 MDHEN and CDR2 SYDVKM. Trimming took off 4 bases at V and 9 bases at J, with 21 bases between the two ends. In DNA, the CDR3 is TGTGCCAGCAGTTCACGTTTGGGGGGAGGGGGAAAAGCTTTCTTT. Encoded protein: CASSSRLGGGGKAFF.

The genes are TRBV5-4 and TRBJ2-1, with 8 bases lining up with TRBD2. Losses at the gene ends were 6 bases for V and 2 bases for J; bases not matched to a gene: 10. The CDR3 spans 16 residues. Germline V CDR1 and CDR2: SGHNT, YYREEE (reference sequence). CDR3 residues: CASTMASGSAYNEQFF. The DNA of the CDR3 is TGTGCCAGCACTATGGCCAGCGGGAGTGCCTACAATGAGCAGTTCTTC.

DNA for the CDR3: TGTGCCAGCAGTCCCCACCCCGACAGGACTTGGCGTAATTCACCCCTCCACTTT. Translation: CASSPHPDRTWRNSPLHF. The gene calls are TRBV28 and TRBJ1-6; tentative D call: TRBD1 (6 bases). V shed 5 bases and J shed 6 bases, with 23 bases lying between them. Germline values: CDR1 MDHEN, CDR2 SYDVKM. This CDR3 region has 18 residues.

DNA for the CDR3: TGCAGCGCCAGACAGGGAGCCTACGAGCAGTACTTC. This encodes CSARQGAYEQYF. The chain couples TRBV29-1 to TRBJ2-7, with TRBD1 identical over 7 bases. Germline CDR1 is SQVTM and CDR2 is ANQGSEA. The CDR3 covers 12 residues. Trimming removed 7 bases from V and 2 bases from J; junction bases left unmatched: 5.

The chain has TRBV2 and TRBJ2-7, with 14 bases matching TRBD2. The germline V gene has CDR1 SNHLY and CDR2 FYNNEI. The V gene end was trimmed by 4 bases and the J gene end by 5 bases; junction bases not matched to a gene: 10. This CDR3 has 17 residues. CDR3 sequence (DNA): TGTGCCAGCAGTGGCCCCTCGGGACTAGCGGGAGACGACGAGCAGTACTTC. Amino acid sequence: CASSGPSGLAGDDEQYF.

The V gene is TRBV19, the J gene TRBJ2-7; 7 positions match TRBD2. V shed 7 bases and J 4 bases; nucleotides not matched to a gene: 13. This CDR3 comprises 15 residues. Per germline, CDR1 LNHDA and CDR2 SQIVND (reference sequence). The chain's CDR3 is CASTPSPGRRYEQYF. CDR3 coding DNA: TGTGCCAGTACCCCCTCCCCCGGGAGGAGGTACGAGCAGTACTTC.

The chain employs TRBV20-1 and TRBJ2-7; possibly TRBD1 for D (5 bases). Germline V CDR1 and CDR2: DFQATT, SNEGSKA (reference sequence). This CDR3 is built from 11 residues. Trimming left V 2 bases short and J 6 bases short, with 8 bases between. In nucleotides, the CDR3 is TGCAGTGCTAGACATGGGGCCGAGCAGTACTTC. As protein: CSARHGAEQYF.

J is TRBJ2-7 and V is TRBV11-2; perhaps TRBD2 as D (6 bases). V was pared by 3 bases and J by 7 bases, with 13 bases between. Germline V gene data show CDR1 as SGHAT and CDR2 as FQNNGV. The CDR3 loop spans 13 amino acids. The CDR3 spells CASSLSGVGEQYF. DNA of the CDR3: TGTGCCAGCAGCTTGTCGGGAGTAGGTGAGCAGTACTTC.

The chain combines TRBV4-2 with TRBJ2-7, with D possibly TRBD2 on 6 matching bases. This CDR3 contains 18 residues. Germline assignment: CDR1 LGHNA and CDR2 YNFKEQ. V was pared by 4 bases and J by 2 bases, with 24 bases between. The CDR3 nucleotides read TGTGCCAGCAGCCCCACAACAGGAGGGCTAGCGAGCCCCTACGAGCAGTACTTC. This translates into CASSPTTGGLASPYEQYF.

The chain is built from TRBV24-1 and TRBJ2-2, with TRBD2 matching 10 bases. In germline, CDR1 is KGHDR, CDR2 SFDVKD. V lost 4 bases to trimming and J lost 5 bases; unmatched junction nucleotides: 9. This CDR3 is 17 amino acids long. The CDR3 nucleotides are TGTGCCACCAGTGACCCCAACCTAGCGGGAGAAACCGGGGAGCTGTTTTTT. Translating it yields CATSDPNLAGETGELFF.

This clone was found once. V is TRBV6-6 and J is TRBJ2-7; TRBD2 matches 8 bases. Looked up from germline, CDR1 is MNHNY and CDR2 is SVGAGI (reference sequence). Losses at the gene ends were 5 bases for V and 5 bases for J; bases not matched to a gene: 11. The CDR3 runs 15 residues. CDR3 amino acids: CASSTSAGATDEQYF. CDR3 DNA: TGTGCCAGCAGTACCTCAGCGGGAGCGACGGACGAGCAGTACTTC.

V gene TRBV23-1 combines with J gene TRBJ2-7; the D gene is possibly TRBD1 (6 bases). TRBV23-1 is an ORF, with its function uncertain. The CDR3 is 13 residues long. V lost 2 bases, J lost 6 bases, and 11 bases lay in between. Here the CDR3 DNA reads TGCGCCAGCAGTCAACCGACAGGTCCCGAGCAGTACTTC. Translation: CASSQPTGPEQYF.

The chain joins TRBV25-1 to TRBJ1-1; D may be TRBD1 (5 bases). The V and J ends lost 7 bases and 4 bases respectively, with 13 bases between them. The V gene's germline CDR1 is MGHDK and CDR2 SYGVNS. The length of the CDR3 is 13 residues. The CDR3 sequence is CASNPGRGTEAFF. The CDR3, as DNA: TGTGCCAGCAACCCAGGGAGGGGCACTGAAGCTTTCTTT.